The 15 T cell receptor beta chains below all came from one sample that was sequenced in a study of blood T cell repertoires in COVID-19. Profiling relied on immunoSEQ multiplex PCR, and the TCRdb table lists in-frame clones only, not all of them. The data hold tens of thousands of clones, with 70% to 90% observed a single time. The sequencing input was peripheral blood. These receptors were obtained from a human donor in a cohort sampled during active COVID-19.

The count of this clone is one. Here the CDR3 reads CASSSGRGTKQYF. CDR3 DNA: TGTGCCAGCAGCTCTGGGCGGGGGACAAAGCAGTACTTC. The chain is built from TRBV7-2 and TRBJ2-7; a possible D gene is TRBD2 (7 bases). V dropped 4 bases and J dropped 8 bases, with 15 bases sitting between them. CDR3 length equals 13 residues. Germline V gives CDR1 SGHTA, CDR2 FQGNSA.

The gene calls are TRBV5-1 and TRBJ2-1, with D maybe TRBD2 (5 bases). In germline, CDR1 is SGHRS, CDR2 YFSETQ. CDR3 length equals 17 residues. V was clipped by 0 bases and J by 7 bases, with 20 bases between them. CDR3 nucleotide sequence: TGCGCCAGCAGCTTGGTTCTAGCCGGAGCGTCTAGTAATGAGCAGTTCTTC. Translation gives CASSLVLAGASSNEQFF.

J is TRBJ2-1 and V is TRBV11-3, with D maybe TRBD1 (6 bases). The germline gives CDR1 SGHNT, CDR2 YENEEA. This CDR3 comprises 14 residues. The V gene lost 0 bases and the J gene lost 13 bases, with 16 bases spanning the gap. The CDR3 bases are TGTGCCAGCAGCTTAGAGTCCCAGGGGCGCAATCAGTTCTTC. It is translated as CASSLESQGRNQFF.

The V gene is TRBV19, the J gene TRBJ1-1; the match to TRBD1 covers 10 bases. V trimming: 3 bases; J trimming: 4 bases; junction bases outside the gene matches: 2. The CDR3 length is 14 residues. CDR1 LNHDA and CDR2 SQIVND come from the germline V gene (reference sequence). In nucleotides, the CDR3 is TGTGCCAGTAGTATTAGACAGGGGGCCACTGAAGCTTTCTTT. Translated, it gives CASSIRQGATEAFF. Drawing the rest from reference TRBV19 and TRBJ1-1, the complete variable domain is DGGITQSPKYLFRKEGQNVTLSCEQNLNHDAMYWYRQDPGQGLRLIYYSQIVNDFQKGDIAEGYSVSREKKESFPLTVTSAQKNPTAFYLCASSIRQGATEAFFGQGTRLTVV.

This clone was counted a few times. V usage is TRBV6-4 and J usage is TRBJ2-2, with TRBD1 matching over 10 bases. Germline assignment: CDR1 MRHNA and CDR2 SNTAGT. The trim removed 5 bases at V and 4 bases at J, leaving 4 bases unmatched. The CDR3 consists of 15 residues. The CDR3 sequence is CASSSDRGSTGELFF. The DNA for the CDR3 is TGTGCCAGCAGTTCGGACAGGGGGTCCACCGGGGAGCTGTTTTTT.

The V and J genes are TRBV7-8 and TRBJ2-7, with a tentative D call TRBD2 (6 bases). The CDR3 loop spans 15 amino acids. Trimming cost V 5 bases and J 4 bases, with 18 bases left between them. Germline loops: CDR1 SGHVS, CDR2 FQNEAQ. The CDR3 spells CASSEAPSGGYEQYF. DNA of the CDR3: TGTGCCAGCAGCGAGGCTCCGTCTGGGGGGTACGAGCAGTACTTC. The complete variable domain, with remaining parts taken from reference TRBV7-8 and TRBJ2-7, reads GAGVSQSPRYKVAKRGQDVALRCDPISGHVSLFWYQQALGQGPEFLTYFQNEAQLDKSGLPSDRFFAERPEGSVSTLKIQRTQQEDSAVYLCASSEAPSGGYEQYFGPGTRLTVT.

The CDR3 loop is CASSPNLAGVSGELFF. The CDR3 nucleotides are TGCGCCAGCAGCCCCAACCTAGCGGGAGTATCCGGGGAGCTGTTTTTT. The rearrangement uses TRBV5-1 and TRBJ2-2, with 10 bases that match TRBD2. CDR1 and CDR2 (germline): SGHRS, YFSETQ. The junction had 9 bases not matched to a gene; V was cut back by 4 bases and J by 6 bases. This CDR3 contains 16 residues.

The V call is TRBV28, the J call TRBJ1-1; 11 bases are shared with TRBD1. After removal of 7 bases from V and 9 bases from J, the junction contained 10 bases not matched to a gene. Germline V CDR1 and CDR2: MDHEN, SYDVKM. CDR3 size: 14 residues. DNA for the CDR3: TGTGCCAGCACCAGAGGACAGGGGGCGTTAAAAGCTTTCTTT. This translates into CASTRGQGALKAFF.

This clone was recorded once. The V gene is TRBV2, the J gene TRBJ2-7, with D unclear. Trimming cost V 7 bases and J 6 bases, with 10 bases left between them. CDR1 is SNHLY, CDR2 FYNNEI, per germline. This CDR3 comprises 11 residues. The CDR3 spells CASTAAIEQYF. The CDR3 nucleotides are TGTGCCAGCACTGCGGCTATCGAGCAGTACTTC.

The genes are TRBV4-2 and TRBJ2-3, with TRBD2 matching 8 bases. The CDR3 loop spans 15 amino acids. Germline CDR1 reads LGHNA; CDR2 reads YNFKEQ. V dropped 0 bases and J dropped 8; count of bases not matched to a gene: 7. The CDR3 DNA sequence: TGTGCCAGCAGCCAAGATGAACTAGCGGCATCTACGCAGTATTTT. Translated: CASSQDELAASTQYF.

The rearrangement links TRBV3-1 (or the pseudogene TRBV3-2) to TRBJ2-1; TRBD1 matches 8 bases. The CDR3 is 11 residues long. Per the germline V gene, CDR1 is LGHDT and CDR2 is YNNKEL (reference sequence). V gave up 5 bases and J gave up 15 bases; unmatched junction bases: 6. Here the CDR3 reads CASSSGQGRFF. The CDR3 nucleotides are TGTGCCAGCAGCTCCGGACAGGGACGGTTCTTC.

The rearrangement joins TRBV7-2 to TRBJ1-5; no clear D. V lost 3 bases and J 3 bases, leaving 6 bases between the germline ends. In germline, CDR1 is SGHTA, CDR2 FQGNSA. The CDR3 consists of 13 residues. This CDR3 is CASSFRLNQPQHF. The CDR3 DNA reads as TGTGCCAGCAGCTTCAGGCTCAATCAGCCCCAGCATTTT.

This clone appeared a single time. The genes are TRBV11-2 and TRBJ2-3, with 10 bases matching TRBD2. CDR3 length: 17 residues. Germline CDR1 is SGHAT and CDR2 is FQNNGV. Germline trimming cut 1 base from V and 6 bases from J; bases unmatched to any gene: 10. The CDR3 region is CASSLGMGAGGRDTQYF. In DNA form, the CDR3 reads TGTGCCAGCAGCTTAGGAATGGGAGCGGGAGGGCGCGATACGCAGTATTTT.

V usage is TRBV19 and J usage is TRBJ1-2; a weak D match, TRBD1 (6 bases). Between the trimmed V and J ends, which lost 4 bases and 2 bases, there was a span of 8 bases. The germline V gene encodes CDR1 LNHDA and CDR2 SQIVND (reference sequence). CDR3 length equals 13 residues. The CDR3 is CASSTQGNYGYTF. The CDR3 region has the DNA TGTGCCAGTAGTACCCAGGGGAACTATGGCTACACCTTC.

The rearrangement links TRBV3-1 (or the pseudogene TRBV3-2) to TRBJ2-7, with 13 bases identical to TRBD2. Germline CDR1 and CDR2: LGHDT and YNNKEL (reference sequence). The CDR3 spans 15 residues. With V trimmed by 4 bases and J by 4 bases, 4 bases remained unmatched. The chain's CDR3 is CASSRGLAGVYEQYF. In DNA, the CDR3 is TGTGCCAGCAGCCGAGGACTAGCGGGAGTATACGAGCAGTACTTC.